The clone carrying this T cell receptor (beta chain) appeared a few times. As handled by the study authors: Estimation of nucleated cell counts relied on the amplification of reference gene primers. Here immunoSEQ multiplex PCR was the method, and the copy in TCRdb shows in-frame clones only, minus some. V, J and clone size were drawn from that table, and D and trimming were deduced from the DNA. The table has some 170,000 clones, 70% to 85% seen once. Recovery among Cohort 3 donors was established by two negative PCRs, clearance, or symptom resolution. V was clipped by 3 bases and J by 3 bases, with 8 bases between them. This CDR3 region has 14 residues. CDR1 is ENHRY, CDR2 SYGVKD, per germline. The data derive from a study of blood T cell repertoires in COVID-19. For the study at large: Nucleic acid was either cDNA or gDNA, and it came from T cells, B-cell-depleted T cells, or PBMCs.

The genes are TRBV10-3 and TRBJ1-4; no firm D call. This clonotype originated in a man over 45 who had recovered from COVID-19. Source material: PBMCs or T cells enriched from blood (not recorded which). The CDR3 DNA is TGTGCCATCAGTGACGGGGTAGCTAATGAAAAACTGTTTTTT. Translated, it gives CAISDGVANEKLFF.